Below are 20 T cell receptor beta chains sequenced from a single sample in a study of beta chain features in type 1 diabetes. Overall study findings and caveats: A moderate, significant TCRB CDR3 shortening appeared in type 1 diabetes across four CD4+ subsets.

No cognate antigen is known for these TCRs. All of the isolated RNA was reverse transcribed, so expressed TCRB transcripts were sequenced. Profiled with immunoSEQ multiplex PCR; TCRdb holds only in-frame clones, not every one. Of roughly 730,000 clones listed, around an eighth are singletons. The sample taken for sequencing was naive CD4+ T cells from blood. The receptors derive from a man between 18 and 35 years old with type 1 diabetes.

This clone has more than one count but fewer than ten. The chain recombines TRBV6-5 with TRBJ1-4; 7 bases agree with TRBD1. Germline lookup yields CDR1 MNHEY and CDR2 SVGAGI. V shed 6 bases, J shed 7 bases, and the junction held 5 bases outside the gene matches. The CDR3 runs 13 residues. CDR3 sequence (DNA): TGTGCCAGCAGGGGACAGCCTGTTGAAAAACTGTTTTTT. This translates into CASRGQPVEKLFF.

The chain has TRBV29-1 and TRBJ2-7, with unresolved D. The CDR3 loop spans 11 amino acids. V was trimmed by 6 bases and J by 1 base, leaving 7 bases between them. Germline CDR1 reads SQVTM; CDR2 reads ANQGSEA. The CDR3 nucleotides are TGCAGCGTGCTGGGGTCCTACGAGCAGTACTTC. Its protein is CSVLGSYEQYF.

The chain has TRBV30 and TRBJ2-3; 10 bases agree with TRBD1. The CDR3 covers 17 residues. Germline V gene data show CDR1 as GTSNPN and CDR2 as SVGIG (reference sequence). The junction had 11 bases not matched to a gene; V was cut back by 1 base and J by 4 bases. CDR3 coding DNA: TGTGCCTGGAGTGCCTCAAGGACAGGGGGTGTTGCAGATACGCAGTATTTT. This translates into CAWSASRTGGVADTQYF.

This clone was recorded a few times. This chain joins TRBV7-9 and TRBJ2-5, with no clear D. The germline V gene encodes CDR1 SEHNR and CDR2 FQNEAQ (reference sequence). There are 14 residues in the CDR3. V lost 5 bases and J 0 bases, leaving 10 bases between the germline ends. The CDR3 bases are TGTGCCAGCAGCCCATGGACCGACCAAGAGACCCAGTACTTC. It yields the protein CASSPWTDQETQYF.

About this clone: Within the sample, other DNA sequences also encode this same CDR3. The chain is built from TRBV4-1 and TRBJ1-1; 7 nucleotides agree with TRBD1. The CDR3 sequence is 15 residues long. After removal of 1 base from V and 1 base from J, the junction contained 3 bases not matched to a gene. Germline CDR1 reads MGHRA; CDR2 reads YSYEKL. This CDR3 is CASSQGQGPNTEAFF. CDR3 bases: TGCGCCAGCAGCCAAGGACAGGGTCCGAACACTGAAGCTTTCTTT.

This chain connects TRBV2 to TRBJ2-1; 8 bases agree with TRBD2. Trimming cost V 7 bases and J 15 bases; bases outside gene matches: 17. This CDR3 has 14 residues. Looked up from germline, CDR1 is SNHLY and CDR2 is FYNNEI. CDR3 DNA: TGTGCCAGCACCCTCAACGGCGGGGGGCCTGGGCGGTTCTTC. It codes for CASTLNGGGPGRFF.

The chain couples TRBV30 to TRBJ1-1, with 7 bases fitting TRBD1. V shed 2 bases and J 0 bases; nucleotides not matched to a gene: 3. In germline, CDR1 is GTSNPN, CDR2 SVGIG (reference sequence). This CDR3 has 14 residues. The CDR3 sequence: CAWSRTGLNTEAFF. CDR3 nucleotides: TGTGCCTGGAGTCGGACAGGCTTGAACACTGAAGCTTTCTTT. Complete variable domain (other parts from reference TRBV30 and TRBJ1-1): SQTIHQWPATLVQPVGSPLSLECTVEGTSNPNLYWYRQAAGRGLQLLFYSVGIGQISSEVPQNLSASRPQDRQFILSSKKLLLSDSGFYLCAWSRTGLNTEAFFGQGTRLTVV.

The genes are TRBV10-3 and TRBJ2-6; D uncertain. This CDR3 region has 15 residues. Trimming took 5 bases from V and 0 from J, leaving 8 bases between them. Germline CDR1 ENHRY, CDR2 SYGVKD. CDR3 protein: CAISTGISGANVLTF. The CDR3 nucleotides read TGTGCCATCAGTACGGGTATCTCTGGGGCCAACGTCCTGACTTTC.

This clone has only a few counts. V and J are TRBV19 and TRBJ1-1; D not certain. V shed 4 bases and J shed 7 bases, with 7 bases lying between them. Germline CDR1 is LNHDA and CDR2 is SQIVND (reference sequence). CDR3 size: 11 residues. The CDR3 DNA reads TGTGCCAGTAGTAACATACTTGAAGCTTTCTTT. This gives the protein CASSNILEAFF.

This chain uses TRBV19 with TRBJ2-3; the match to TRBD1 covers 7 bases. The germline V gene has CDR1 LNHDA and CDR2 SQIVND (reference sequence). The J segment lost 2 bases and the V segment lost 10 bases, leaving 12 bases of the junction unmatched. The CDR3 covers 15 residues. CDR3 nucleotides: TGTGCCACAAGACAGGGTTTCCCGAACACAGATACGCAGTATTTT. Translation gives CATRQGFPNTDTQYF.

J is TRBJ2-7 and V is TRBV29-1; maybe TRBD1 (6 bases). CDR3 size: 14 residues. V was clipped by 4 bases and J by 2 bases, with 15 bases between them. Germline assignment: CDR1 SQVTM and CDR2 ANQGSEA. The CDR3 sequence: CSVATGLVTYEQYF. For the CDR3, the DNA is TGCAGCGTTGCCACAGGGCTAGTTACCTACGAGCAGTACTTC.

This clone came up a few times. J is TRBJ1-1 and V is TRBV29-1; D gene ambiguous. CDR1 and CDR2 (germline): SQVTM, ANQGSEA. Trimming cost V 1 base and J 3 bases, with 12 bases left between them. This CDR3 is 14 amino acids long. DNA of the CDR3: TGCAGCGTTGAAGGGAAGGCCGGTGACACTGAAGCTTTCTTT. Translated, it gives CSVEGKAGDTEAFF.

This rearrangement joins TRBV30 to TRBJ1-5; D might be TRBD1 (6 bases). This CDR3 region has 13 residues. V was clipped by 4 bases and J by 5 bases, with 12 bases between them. Germline assignment: CDR1 GTSNPN and CDR2 SVGIG (reference sequence). CDR3 protein: CAWTLAGDQPQHF. In nucleotides, the CDR3 is TGTGCCTGGACCCTAGCAGGGGATCAGCCCCAGCATTTT.

The CDR3 DNA is TGCAGCGTTGAAGATCCTCCCAGTTTTACTATGAACACTGAAGCTTTCTTT. This translates into CSVEDPPSFTMNTEAFF. The chain uses TRBV29-1 and TRBJ1-1; unclear D gene. V lost 0 bases and J lost 0, with 17 bases in between. There are 17 residues in the CDR3. CDR1 SQVTM and CDR2 ANQGSEA come from the germline V gene. Variable domain in full (rest from reference TRBV29-1 and TRBJ1-1): SAVISQKPSRDICQRGTSLTIQCQVDSQVTMMFWYRQQPGQSLTLIATANQGSEATYESGFVIDKFPISRPNLTFSTLTVSNMSPEDSSIYLCSVEDPPSFTMNTEAFFGQGTRLTVV.

The V call is TRBV18, the J call TRBJ1-5, with D unresolved. The CDR3 extends over 14 amino acids. Germline V gene lookup returns CDR1 KGHSH and CDR2 LQKENI. V shed 1 base and J shed 5 bases, with 9 bases lying between them. The CDR3 coding sequence is TGTGCCAGCTCACCACAGGGAATGGATCAGCCCCAGCATTTT. Translation gives CASSPQGMDQPQHF.

There are a few counts of this clone. The chain joins TRBV5-6 to TRBJ2-1; the D gene could be TRBD1 or TRBD2 (5 bases each). CDR3 length: 13 amino acids. CDR1 SGHDT and CDR2 YYEEEE come from the germline V gene. The V gene lost 1 base and the J gene lost 9 bases, with 11 bases spanning the gap. The CDR3 sequence: CASSLRGDSEQFF. CDR3 coding DNA: TGTGCCAGCAGCTTGCGAGGGGATAGTGAGCAGTTCTTC.

This clone was seen a handful of times. The CDR3 DNA is TGTGCCTGGAGTGTTAGCCTAGCGGCAAACATTCAGTACTTC. Translated: CAWSVSLAANIQYF. The chain links TRBV30 to TRBJ2-4; 7 nucleotides align to TRBD2. Germline loops: CDR1 GTSNPN, CDR2 SVGIG (reference sequence). This CDR3 contains 14 residues. The V and J ends lost 0 bases and 6 bases, in that order; junction bases with no gene match: 5. The complete variable domain, with remaining parts taken from reference TRBV30 and TRBJ2-4, reads SQTIHQWPATLVQPVGSPLSLECTVEGTSNPNLYWYRQAAGRGLQLLFYSVGIGQISSEVPQNLSASRPQDRQFILSSKKLLLSDSGFYLCAWSVSLAANIQYFGAGTRLSVL.

V usage is TRBV10-3 and J usage is TRBJ1-5, with D possibly being TRBD1 (5 bases). CDR1 and CDR2 from the germline V gene are ENHRY and SYGVKD. CDR3 length: 14 residues. V was pared by 3 bases and J by 6 bases, with 12 bases between. CDR3 nucleotide sequence: TGTGCCATCAGTGACCCGTGGGGGGGTCAGCCCCAGCATTTT. This codes for CAISDPWGGQPQHF.

This clone has just a few counts. The J gene is TRBJ2-5, the V gene TRBV10-3, with 10 bases that match TRBD2. CDR1 and CDR2 from the germline V gene are ENHRY and SYGVKD. With V trimmed by 10 bases and J by 7 bases, 15 bases remained unmatched. This CDR3 is built from 15 residues. The CDR3 coding sequence is TGTGCCAGCGAGGGCCTAGCGGGGGAAAAGGGGACCCAGTACTTC. The encoded protein is CASEGLAGEKGTQYF.

This clone was detected only a few times. This chain connects TRBV29-1 to TRBJ2-7, with 9 bases matching TRBD1. This CDR3 is 12 amino acids long. J was trimmed by 5 bases and V by 5 bases; bases with no gene match: 4. CDR1 is SQVTM and CDR2 is ANQGSEA in the germline V gene. The CDR3 is CSVLGQGNEQYF. CDR3 nucleotide sequence: TGCAGCGTTTTGGGACAGGGAAACGAGCAGTACTTC.